This T cell receptor beta chain is from a study of control samples from healthy donors and cancer patients. Here immunoSEQ multiplex PCR was the method, and the copy in TCRdb shows in-frame clones only, minus some. This sample has about 150,000 clones; approximately 91% occur once, and the top ten carry roughly 2%. Germline CDR1 and CDR2: SGHNT and YYREEE (reference sequence). V shed 2 bases and J 4 bases; nucleotides not matched to a gene: 4. The CDR3 spans 14 residues. A few counts support this clone. The TCR originated in a woman aged 40 to 49 in good health. The J gene is TRBJ2-7, the V gene TRBV5-4, with 9 nucleotides matching TRBD2. The specimen was blood. In DNA, the CDR3 is TGTGCCAGCAGCTTCTCAGCGGGGGGATACGAGCAGTACTTC. It encodes CASSFSAGGYEQYF.